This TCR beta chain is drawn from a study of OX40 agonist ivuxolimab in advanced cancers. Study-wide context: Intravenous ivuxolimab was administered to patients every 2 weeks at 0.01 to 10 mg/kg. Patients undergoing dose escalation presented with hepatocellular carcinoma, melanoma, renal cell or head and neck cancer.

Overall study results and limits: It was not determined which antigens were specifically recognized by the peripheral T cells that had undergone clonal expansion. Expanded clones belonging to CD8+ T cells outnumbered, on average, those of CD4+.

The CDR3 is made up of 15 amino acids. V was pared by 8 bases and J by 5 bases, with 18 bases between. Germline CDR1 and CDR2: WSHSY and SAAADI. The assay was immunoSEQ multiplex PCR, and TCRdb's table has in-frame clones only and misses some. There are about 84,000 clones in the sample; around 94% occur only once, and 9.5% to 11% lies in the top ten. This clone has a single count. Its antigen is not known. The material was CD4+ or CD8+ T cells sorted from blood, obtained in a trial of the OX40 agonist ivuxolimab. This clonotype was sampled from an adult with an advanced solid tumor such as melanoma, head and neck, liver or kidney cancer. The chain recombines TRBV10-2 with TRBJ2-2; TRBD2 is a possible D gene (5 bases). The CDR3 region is CASARISPGTGELFF. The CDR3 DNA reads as TGCGCCAGCGCCCGGATCTCTCCGGGGACCGGGGAGCTGTTTTTT.